The sequence of this TCR beta chain was determined in a study of glioma-infiltrating T cells after dendritic cell vaccination. Selection required adequate fresh-frozen tumor tissue plus more than two years' survival data. The PCR used 60 V beta and 13 J beta primers. TCRdb's table, derived via immunoSEQ multiplex PCR, lists solely in-frame clones and lacks some. The sample includes 65,000 to 90,000 clones, about 80% of them seen just once. Sequencing used blood, obtained before dendritic cell vaccination. This receptor was taken from a human donor with glioblastoma.

The CDR3 DNA reads as TGCGCCAGCAGCTTGAGAGGATCAGAGACCCAGTACTTC. Translation: CASSLRGSETQYF. The rearrangement links TRBV5-1 to TRBJ2-5; D unclear. Germline V CDR1 and CDR2: SGHRS, YFSETQ. This CDR3 spans 13 amino acids. V lost 1 base and J lost 4, with 8 bases in between.